This T cell receptor beta chain was identified during a study of shared clonotypes between healthy human individuals. A note on this clone: Its antigen remains unidentified.

Profiled with immunoSEQ multiplex PCR; TCRdb holds only in-frame clones, not every one. The data hold approximately 2.5 million clones, with around nine tenths observed a single time. CDR3 length equals 15 residues. The germline V and J ends were trimmed by 6 bases and 0 bases, with 14 bases remaining between them. Germline lookup yields CDR1 ENHRY and CDR2 SYGVKD. Study-level results: Rarefaction indicated that sorted-subset sequencing remained incomplete although depth was large. For naive CD4 cells, roughly 5% of clonotypes were shared across a handful of donors.

The receptor's source is a young man in good health. Sequencing was carried out using naive CD4+ T cells sorted from blood. Subset given: CD45RA+ positively selected. The chain carries TRBV10-3 and TRBJ1-2; D is possibly TRBD1 (5 bases). As DNA, the CDR3 is TGTGCCATCAGAGGGACGGAGTTAGCTAACTATGGCTACACCTTC. Amino acid sequence: CAIRGTELANYGYTF.